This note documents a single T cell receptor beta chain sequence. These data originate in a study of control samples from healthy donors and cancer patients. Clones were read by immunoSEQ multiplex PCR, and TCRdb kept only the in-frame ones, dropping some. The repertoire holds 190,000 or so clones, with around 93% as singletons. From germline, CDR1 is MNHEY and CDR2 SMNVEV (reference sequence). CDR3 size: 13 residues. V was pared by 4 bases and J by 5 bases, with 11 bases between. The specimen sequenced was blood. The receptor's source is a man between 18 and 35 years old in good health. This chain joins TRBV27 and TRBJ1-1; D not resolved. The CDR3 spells CASSSYISTEAFF. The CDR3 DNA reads TGTGCCAGCAGTTCCTACATTTCAACTGAAGCTTTCTTT.